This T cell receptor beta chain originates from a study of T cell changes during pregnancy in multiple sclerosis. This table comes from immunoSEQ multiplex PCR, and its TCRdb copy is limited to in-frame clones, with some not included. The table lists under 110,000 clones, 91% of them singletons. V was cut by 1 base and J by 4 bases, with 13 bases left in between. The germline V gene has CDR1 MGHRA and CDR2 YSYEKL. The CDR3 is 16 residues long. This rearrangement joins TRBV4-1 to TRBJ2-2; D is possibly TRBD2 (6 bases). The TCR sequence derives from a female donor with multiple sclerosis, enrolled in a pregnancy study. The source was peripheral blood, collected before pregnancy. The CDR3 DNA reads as TGCGCCAGCAGCCAAGTAAGCGGGTCGGGCACCGGGGAGCTGTTTTTT. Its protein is CASSQVSGSGTGELFF.